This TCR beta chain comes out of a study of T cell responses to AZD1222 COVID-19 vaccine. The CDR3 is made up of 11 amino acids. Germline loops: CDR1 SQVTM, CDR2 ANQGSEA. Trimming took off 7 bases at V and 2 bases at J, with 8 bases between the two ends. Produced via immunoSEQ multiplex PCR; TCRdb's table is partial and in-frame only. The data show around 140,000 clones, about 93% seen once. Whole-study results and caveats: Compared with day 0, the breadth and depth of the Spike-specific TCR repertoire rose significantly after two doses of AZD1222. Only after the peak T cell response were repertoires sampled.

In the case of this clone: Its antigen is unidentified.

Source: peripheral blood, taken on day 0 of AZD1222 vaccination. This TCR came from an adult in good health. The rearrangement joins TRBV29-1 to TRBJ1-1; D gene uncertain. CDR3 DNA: TGCAGCGCCTTACGAAACACTGAAGCTTTCTTT. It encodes CSALRNTEAFF. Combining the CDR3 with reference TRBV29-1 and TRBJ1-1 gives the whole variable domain SAVISQKPSRDICQRGTSLTIQCQVDSQVTMMFWYRQQPGQSLTLIATANQGSEATYESGFVIDKFPISRPNLTFSTLTVSNMSPEDSSIYLCSALRNTEAFFGQGTRLTVV.